This record concerns one TCR beta chain sequence. The PCR made use of 60 Vbeta and 13 Jbeta primers. Clones were sequenced by immunoSEQ multiplex PCR, and TCRdb holds only the in-frame ones, with some missing. Of 150,000 to 200,000 clones listed, around 80% were seen once; the top ten hold roughly 4.2%. This sample was taken from a study of cytomegalovirus exposure and HLA in healthy donors. Trimming removed 2 bases from V and 7 bases from J, with 15 bases in between. The CDR3 consists of 15 residues. The germline gives CDR1 GTSNPN, CDR2 SVGIG (reference sequence). The receptor's source is a man aged 40-55 years in good health and CMV-seronegative. J is TRBJ1-6 and V is TRBV30; perhaps TRBD1 as D (6 bases). The sequenced sample was PBMCs. The CDR3 protein is CAWSTRTVDNSPLHF. DNA of the CDR3: TGTGCCTGGAGTACGAGGACAGTCGACAATTCACCCCTCCACTTT.